These 25 T cell receptor beta chains were sequenced from one sample in a study of blood T cell repertoires in COVID-19. Profiling relied on immunoSEQ multiplex PCR, and the TCRdb table lists in-frame clones only, not all of them. The data hold 250,000 to 300,000 clones, with approximately 77% observed a single time. What was sequenced was peripheral blood. All receptors derive from a young woman with acute or convalescent COVID-19.

J is TRBJ1-2 and V is TRBV18; 10 bases align to TRBD1. Germline CDR1 reads KGHSH; CDR2 reads LQKENI. The V and J ends lost 3 bases and 4 bases, in that order; junction bases with no gene match: 5. This CDR3 region has 15 residues. In nucleotides, the CDR3 is TGTGCCAGCTCACCCGACAGGGGGCTTTCCTATGGCTACACCTTC. It specifies CASSPDRGLSYGYTF.

This chain connects TRBV6-5 to TRBJ1-1; D may be TRBD1 (5 bases). CDR1 is MNHEY, CDR2 SVGAGI, per germline. The CDR3 extends over 14 amino acids. Trimming cost V 7 bases and J 1 base, with 13 bases left between them. The CDR3 DNA reads TGTGCCAGCACCCTCTCGGGGGGGAACACTGAAGCTTTCTTT. Encoded protein: CASTLSGGNTEAFF.

The CDR3 bases are TGTGCCTGGAGTCGGGACGAGCAGTACTTC. Amino acids: CAWSRDEQYF. V gene TRBV30 combines with J gene TRBJ2-7; D unresolved. Trimming shortened V by 2 bases and J by 5 bases, and 4 bases separated the two germline ends. Per germline, CDR1 GTSNPN and CDR2 SVGIG (reference sequence). The CDR3 is made up of 10 amino acids.

This chain links TRBV4-3 with TRBJ1-1; D is uncertain. In germline, CDR1 is LGHNA, CDR2 YSLEER. The CDR3 runs 14 residues. Trimming took 0 bases from V and 6 from J, leaving 11 bases between them. CDR3 in DNA: TGCGCCAGCAGCCAAGATCCGTACGGGTCTGAAGCTTTCTTT. The encoded protein is CASSQDPYGSEAFF.

The chain joins TRBV27 to TRBJ1-5, with D perhaps TRBD1 (6 bases). The germline gives CDR1 MNHEY, CDR2 SMNVEV (reference sequence). The ends were cut back, 3 bases at V and 11 bases at J, with 20 bases in the middle. The CDR3 extends over 15 amino acids. In nucleotides, the CDR3 is TGTGCCAGCAGTTTCAGGGACAAGGGGTTTATGGCCCAGCATTTT. Amino acids: CASSFRDKGFMAQHF.

The chain recombines TRBV3-1 (or the pseudogene TRBV3-2) with TRBJ2-7, with 7 bases matching TRBD1. The V gene's germline CDR1 is LGHDT and CDR2 YNNKEL (reference sequence). V was pared by 1 base and J by 3 bases, with 12 bases of the junction left unmatched. The CDR3 length is 17 residues. DNA for the CDR3: TGTGCCAGCAGCCAAGCCCGACAGGGTCGGGCTAGCTACGAGCAGTACTTC. Its translation: CASSQARQGRASYEQYF.

The CDR3 reads CASSPITAYSGNTIYF. The CDR3 DNA sequence: TGTGCCAGCTCACCGATCACAGCCTACTCTGGAAACACCATATATTTT. The chain carries TRBV18 and TRBJ1-3; no reliable D call. Deletions cut 3 bases from V and 0 bases from J, with 12 bases between. The CDR3 spans 16 residues. Germline V CDR1 and CDR2: KGHSH, LQKENI.

The chain carries TRBV7-8 and TRBJ1-3; no definite D call. Germline assignment: CDR1 SGHVS and CDR2 FQNEAQ. Trimming cost V 4 bases and J 0 bases, with 13 bases left between them. The CDR3 contains 16 residues. This CDR3 reads CASSSLGVGSGNTIYF. The CDR3 bases are TGTGCCAGCAGCTCCCTCGGGGTGGGCTCTGGAAACACCATATATTTT. Using reference TRBV7-8 and TRBJ1-3 for the parts outside the CDR3, the full variable domain is GAGVSQSPRYKVAKRGQDVALRCDPISGHVSLFWYQQALGQGPEFLTYFQNEAQLDKSGLPSDRFFAERPEGSVSTLKIQRTQQEDSAVYLCASSSLGVGSGNTIYFGEGSWLTVV.

The chain uses TRBV7-9 and TRBJ1-6, with 9 bases fitting TRBD1. Germline CDR1 SEHNR, CDR2 FQNEAQ (reference sequence). Losses at the gene ends were 7 bases for V and 6 bases for J; bases not matched to a gene: 4. There are 14 residues in the CDR3. CDR3 coding DNA: TGTGCCAGCATCGGGACAGGGTCTAATTCACCCCTCCACTTT. Protein: CASIGTGSNSPLHF.

The V and J genes are TRBV5-8 and TRBJ2-2; 11 nucleotides agree with TRBD2. Trimming took 4 bases from V and 2 from J; bases not matched to a gene: 10. CDR1 is SGHTS and CDR2 is YDEGEE in the germline V gene. The CDR3 contains 18 residues. The CDR3 nucleotides are TGTGCCAGCAGCCCGGAGGGACTAGCGGAAATTAACACCGGGGAGCTGTTTTTT. Protein: CASSPEGLAEINTGELFF.

This clone was recorded a few times. The chain recombines TRBV28 with TRBJ1-2; the D gene is possibly TRBD1 (5 bases). Trimming pared 4 bases from V and 5 bases from J, leaving 14 bases between. This CDR3 has 14 amino acids. Germline CDR1 MDHEN, CDR2 SYDVKM. CDR3 DNA sequence: TGTGCCAGCAGTTCCCCTCGGGGGGATTATGGCTACACCTTC. Translation gives CASSSPRGDYGYTF.

The gene calls are TRBV6-5 and TRBJ2-7; D not certain. Germline V gene sequence: CDR1 MNHEY, CDR2 SVGAGI. The CDR3 covers 14 residues. Between the trimmed V and J ends, which lost 2 bases and 6 bases, there was a span of 14 bases. In DNA, the CDR3 is TGTGCCAGCAGTTACGGAACCGGGTTCGGCGAGCAGTACTTC. This gives the protein CASSYGTGFGEQYF.

The V and J genes are TRBV13 and TRBJ2-7; 7 bases map to TRBD1. V shed 5 bases and J 3 bases; nucleotides not matched to a gene: 4. The CDR3 is made up of 13 amino acids. Germline assignment: CDR1 PRHDT and CDR2 FYEKMQ (reference sequence). Written as DNA, the CDR3 is TGTGCCAGCAGCGCAACAGGGGACTACGAGCAGTACTTC. As protein: CASSATGDYEQYF.

This chain links TRBV5-1 with TRBJ2-1, with 9 bases identical to TRBD2. The CDR3 contains 15 residues. Germline V gene lookup returns CDR1 SGHRS and CDR2 YFSETQ. Trimming took 4 bases from V and 6 from J; bases not matched to a gene: 8. The CDR3 bases are TGCGCCAGCAGCCCTATAGCGGGAGACGGCAATGAGCAGTTCTTC. Amino acid sequence: CASSPIAGDGNEQFF.

This clone was counted once. V is TRBV5-1 and J is TRBJ2-2, with a possible D match to TRBD2 (5 bases). Per the germline V gene, CDR1 is SGHRS and CDR2 is YFSETQ. The CDR3 sequence is 15 residues long. Trimming stripped 0 bases from V and 3 bases from J, with 9 bases between. The CDR3 region has the DNA TGCGCCAGCAGCTTGGCGGAGGTGGACACCGGGGAGCTGTTTTTT. Encoded protein: CASSLAEVDTGELFF.

This clone was found a few times. The chain is built from TRBV24-1 and TRBJ1-4; unclear D gene. The CDR3 totals 13 residues. Trimming took off 5 bases at V and 10 bases at J, with 13 bases between the two ends. Germline V gene lookup returns CDR1 KGHDR and CDR2 SFDVKD. The CDR3 nucleotides are TGTGCCACCAGTGTTGGGCCGGCAGGAAAACTGTTTTTT. It encodes CATSVGPAGKLFF.

This clone was detected only once. The chain employs TRBV28 and TRBJ1-2, with D possibly matching TRBD1 (5 bases). The CDR3 loop spans 13 amino acids. Germline CDR1 MDHEN, CDR2 SYDVKM. Trimming took 5 bases from V and 3 from J, leaving 10 bases between them. The CDR3 here is CASSEQAHYGYTF. The CDR3 DNA sequence: TGTGCCAGCAGTGAACAGGCTCACTATGGCTACACCTTC.

As DNA, the CDR3 is TGTGCCAGCAGTTACGATAACAGCTACACCTTC. As protein: CASSYDNSYTF. The chain joins TRBV28 to TRBJ1-2; D is ambiguous. CDR3 length equals 11 residues. V dropped 4 bases and J dropped 9 bases, with 9 bases sitting between them. Germline lookup yields CDR1 MDHEN and CDR2 SYDVKM.

The chain carries TRBV28 and TRBJ2-5; tentative D call: TRBD1 (6 bases). The germline V gene has CDR1 MDHEN and CDR2 SYDVKM. The CDR3 has 17 residues. Trimming took off 3 bases at V and 1 base at J, with 18 bases between the two ends. The CDR3 loop reads CASSLVIWDTSQETQYF. DNA of the CDR3: TGTGCCAGCAGTTTGGTTATCTGGGACACGTCCCAAGAGACCCAGTACTTC.

In this sample, this clone turned up once. The rearrangement uses TRBV27 and TRBJ2-3; 10 bases line up with TRBD2. V gave up 4 bases and J gave up 5 bases; unmatched junction bases: 6. Germline CDR1 MNHEY, CDR2 SMNVEV (reference sequence). CDR3 size: 15 residues. The DNA of the CDR3 is TGTGCCAGCAGTTCCAGCGGGAGGGTTGGAGATACGCAGTATTTT. Translated, it gives CASSSSGRVGDTQYF.

CDR3 sequence: CASRTQRQQPMNTEAFF. The DNA of the CDR3 is TGTGCCAGCAGAACTCAAAGACAGCAGCCTATGAACACTGAAGCTTTCTTT. The J gene is TRBJ1-1, the V gene TRBV28; possible D gene TRBD1, 5 bases. V lost 6 bases to trimming and J lost 0 bases, with 20 bases between them. The CDR3 has 17 residues. Germline CDR1 is MDHEN and CDR2 is SYDVKM.

The chain carries TRBV7-2 and TRBJ1-3; maybe TRBD1 (6 bases). Between the trimmed V and J ends, which lost 5 bases and 4 bases, there was a span of 12 bases. CDR3 length: 14 residues. The germline gives CDR1 SGHTA, CDR2 FQGNSA. As DNA, the CDR3 is TGTGCCAGCAGCCTCAGGGGATCCGGAAACACCATATATTTT. This encodes CASSLRGSGNTIYF.

The chain uses TRBV5-6 and TRBJ2-2; 9 bases line up with TRBD2. The CDR3 spans 15 residues. The J segment lost 4 bases and the V segment lost 3 bases, leaving 4 bases of the junction unmatched. Germline values: CDR1 SGHDT, CDR2 YYEEEE. The CDR3 nucleotides read TGTGCCAGCAGCTCCTTAGCGGGAGCCACCGGGGAGCTGTTTTTT. Its translation is CASSSLAGATGELFF.

The J gene is TRBJ2-1, the V gene TRBV27, with 14 nucleotides matching TRBD2. Looked up from germline, CDR1 is MNHEY and CDR2 is SMNVEV (reference sequence). This CDR3 has 16 residues. Losses at the gene ends were 4 bases for V and 6 bases for J; bases not matched to a gene: 5. The CDR3 DNA sequence: TGTGCCAGCAGTTCCTGGGGGACTAGCGGGAGCAATGAGCAGTTCTTC. It translates to CASSSWGTSGSNEQFF.

In DNA, the CDR3 is TGTGCCAGCAGTTACACTCAGGTTTCTAACTATGGCTACACCTTC. Its translation: CASSYTQVSNYGYTF. The V and J genes are TRBV6-5 and TRBJ1-2; D is unresolved. V lost 2 bases to trimming and J lost 0 bases, with 10 bases between them. Germline V gene lookup returns CDR1 MNHEY and CDR2 SVGAGI. The length of the CDR3 is 15 residues.